The next 7 T cell receptor beta chains were all read from a single sample in a study of shared T cell receptors in the human thymus. Libraries were prepared by immunoSEQ multiplex PCR; TCRdb keeps only in-frame clonotypes and omits some of them. The sample contains hundreds of thousands of clones, around 87% of which appear only once. This sample also belongs to another study, concerning human thymus T cells.

Material: thymocytes. These receptors originate from a boy under two years old with a congenital heart defect.

The V gene is TRBV9, the J gene TRBJ2-7; 9 positions agree with TRBD1. The trim removed 4 bases at V and 3 bases at J, leaving 17 bases unmatched. This CDR3 has 18 amino acids. Germline lookup yields CDR1 SGDLS and CDR2 YYNGEE. The chain's CDR3 is CASSLHPRPGQGLYEQYF. The DNA of the CDR3 is TGTGCCAGCAGCTTACACCCCCGGCCGGGACAGGGACTCTACGAGCAGTACTTC.

The chain is built from TRBV9 and TRBJ2-2; 12 bases agree with TRBD2. CDR3 size: 16 residues. Germline lookup yields CDR1 SGDLS and CDR2 YYNGEE. V lost 5 bases to trimming and J lost 6 bases; unmatched junction nucleotides: 8. DNA for the CDR3: TGTGCCAGCAGTGTCGTAGGACTAGCGGGGCCCGGGGAGCTGTTTTTT. It translates to CASSVVGLAGPGELFF.

In this sample, this clone turned up once. The CDR3 coding sequence is TGTGCCAGCGGGGACAGGGGGATCACTGAAGCTTTCTTT. The encoded protein is CASGDRGITEAFF. V gene TRBV6-1 combines with J gene TRBJ1-1; 11 bases agree with TRBD1. There are 13 residues in the CDR3. V trimming: 8 bases; J trimming: 4 bases; junction bases outside the gene matches: 3. CDR1 is MNHNS, CDR2 SASEGT, per germline.

This chain connects TRBV4-2 to TRBJ2-5, with TRBD2 as a possible D gene (6 bases). The germline CDR1 and CDR2 sequences are LGHNA and YNFKEQ. CDR3 size: 14 residues. V lost 5 bases and J lost 5, with 15 bases in between. Here the CDR3 reads CASSYSGVGETQYF. The CDR3 DNA is TGTGCCAGCAGCTACTCGGGGGTCGGGGAGACCCAGTACTTC.

The chain joins TRBV7-9 to TRBJ2-7; weak D call: TRBD2 (5 bases). The germline V gene has CDR1 SEHNR and CDR2 FQNEAQ (reference sequence). This CDR3 region has 16 residues. The V and J ends lost 6 bases and 0 bases respectively, with 18 bases between them. The DNA for the CDR3 is TGTGCCAGCAGTTTATGGAGCGGTGACGCCTCCTACGAGCAGTACTTC. It yields the protein CASSLWSGDASYEQYF.

The rearrangement uses TRBV29-1 and TRBJ2-1, with D hard to call. V was shortened by 7 bases and J by 0 bases, with 19 bases between the two germline ends. CDR3 length equals 16 residues. CDR1 SQVTM and CDR2 ANQGSEA come from the germline V gene. The CDR3 reads CSALPLGPSSYNEQFF. DNA for the CDR3: TGCAGCGCACTCCCCCTAGGCCCAAGCTCCTACAATGAGCAGTTCTTC.

This chain uses TRBV7-8 with TRBJ1-1, with a weak D call TRBD1 (5 bases). CDR3 size: 13 residues. V was shortened by 6 bases and J by 1 base, with 9 bases between the two germline ends. Germline CDR1 SGHVS, CDR2 FQNEAQ. CDR3 coding DNA: TGTGCCAGCAGTACTACAGGGAACACTGAAGCTTTCTTT. This encodes CASSTTGNTEAFF.